These 22 T cell receptor beta chains came from one sample sequenced in a study of CD8 T cells in Susac syndrome. With random hexamers, roughly 0.5 to 1 ug RNA was reverse transcribed. TCRdb independently ran MiXCR on the immunoSEQ multiplex PCR reads; one entry per CDR3 protein. The repertoire includes around 200,000 distinct CDR3 sequences, about 93% of them detected once, and less than 0.15% sits in the top ten. Sequencing input: CD8+ T cells from PBMCs. The origin of the receptors is a human donor with multiple sclerosis.

V gene TRBV7-2 combines with J gene TRBJ2-7, with D unclear. In germline, CDR1 is SGHTA, CDR2 FQGNSA. Trimming took 3 bases from V and 4 from J, leaving 10 bases between them. CDR3 length: 13 residues. This CDR3 is CASSLLTAYEQYF. The CDR3 DNA is TGTGCCAGCAGCTTGTTAACGGCTTACGAGCAGTACTTC.

This clonotype came up a few times. J is TRBJ1-5 and V is TRBV19; no firm D call. The germline V gene has CDR1 LNHDA and CDR2 SQIVND (reference sequence). Between the trimmed V and J ends, which lost 6 bases and 0 bases, there was a span of 6 bases. This CDR3 comprises 13 residues. The DNA for the CDR3 is TGTGCCAGTAGCTTAGATAGCAATCAGCCCCAGCATTTT. Its protein product is CASSLDSNQPQHF.

This sequence joins TRBV19 and TRBJ2-2, with a tentative D call TRBD1 (5 bases). There are 14 residues in the CDR3. Trimming left V 2 bases short and J 5 bases short, with 9 bases between. CDR1 and CDR2 from the germline V gene are LNHDA and SQIVND (reference sequence). The CDR3 spells CASSILQGTGELFF. The DNA of the CDR3 is TGTGCCAGTAGTATACTCCAGGGAACCGGGGAGCTGTTTTTT.

The chain links TRBV20-1 to TRBJ1-2, with 7 nucleotides matching TRBD1. From germline, CDR1 is DFQATT and CDR2 SNEGSKA (reference sequence). The CDR3 totals 14 residues. Losses at the gene ends were 0 bases for V and 6 bases for J; bases not matched to a gene: 7. The CDR3 bases are TGCAGTGCTAGAGATGAAGGGGGCGCCGATGGCTACACCTTC. This sequence encodes CSARDEGGADGYTF.

The chain is built from TRBV12-3 or TRBV12-4 and TRBJ1-1; no clear D. V lost 4 bases to trimming and J lost 0 bases, with 9 bases between them. The CDR3 is made up of 14 amino acids. The CDR3 nucleotides are TGTGCCAGCAGTTGGACTTCGGTGAACACTGAAGCTTTCTTT. This translates into CASSWTSVNTEAFF.

The chain uses TRBV5-4 and TRBJ2-2; 7 bases align to TRBD1. Per the germline V gene, CDR1 is SGHNT and CDR2 is YYREEE (reference sequence). Trimming at V came to 9 bases and at J to 4 bases, leaving 6 bases not matched to a gene. The CDR3 has 13 amino acids. CDR3 sequence reads: CATQGQSTGELFF. CDR3 coding DNA: TGTGCCACTCAGGGACAGTCCACCGGGGAGCTGTTTTTT.

This clonotype was seen a single time. The chain employs TRBV13 and TRBJ1-1, with 8 nucleotides matching TRBD1. V gave up 3 bases and J gave up 8 bases; unmatched junction bases: 8. Germline V CDR1 and CDR2: PRHDT, FYEKMQ (reference sequence). The CDR3 extends over 14 amino acids. The CDR3 loop is CASSFTTGAREAFF. The CDR3 DNA reads as TGTGCCAGCAGCTTTACGACAGGGGCACGGGAAGCTTTCTTT.

This sequence joins TRBV12-3 or TRBV12-4 and TRBJ1-2; the match to TRBD1 covers 11 bases. Trimming removed 4 bases from V and 7 bases from J; junction bases left unmatched: 14. The CDR3 sequence is 17 residues long. CDR3 sequence: CASSSHRTDRGPRGYTF. CDR3 nucleotides: TGTGCCAGCAGTTCCCACAGGACGGACAGGGGGCCGCGTGGCTACACCTTC.

The chain couples TRBV12-3 or TRBV12-4 to TRBJ1-2; D is possibly TRBD1 (5 bases). The CDR3 has 13 residues. Trimming removed 6 bases from V and 5 bases from J, with 13 bases in between. In nucleotides, the CDR3 is TGTGCCAGCAGCCAACCCGGGGGTTATGGCTACACCTTC. It encodes CASSQPGGYGYTF.

The genes are TRBV12-3 or TRBV12-4 and TRBJ2-3; 7 nucleotides line up with TRBD2. The CDR3 spans 15 residues. V shed 8 bases, J shed 4 bases, and the junction held 12 bases outside the gene matches. The CDR3, as DNA: TGTGCCAGCGGGGGAAGACTAGCCCTTTCAGATACGCAGTATTTT. Translation gives CASGGRLALSDTQYF.

This clonotype showed up just once. The chain joins TRBV20-1 to TRBJ2-3, with 7 bases fitting TRBD2. V shed 0 bases and J 7 bases; nucleotides not matched to a gene: 13. CDR3 size: 16 residues. Per germline, CDR1 DFQATT and CDR2 SNEGSKA (reference sequence). CDR3 in DNA: TGCAGTGCTAGAGATAGGGAGGCGGGAGAAGTGAATACGCAGTATTTT. This codes for CSARDREAGEVNTQYF.

The chain uses TRBV20-1 and TRBJ1-2, with D unresolved. The CDR3 contains 11 residues. Trimming cost V 1 base and J 6 bases, with 6 bases left between them. Germline V lookup: CDR1 DFQATT, CDR2 SNEGSKA (reference sequence). The CDR3 bases are TGCAGTGCTAGAGGGGAGGATGGCTACACCTTC. This codes for CSARGEDGYTF.

The chain carries TRBV20-1 and TRBJ2-3; D is tentatively TRBD1 or TRBD2 (6 bases each). Between the trimmed V and J ends, which lost 3 bases and 4 bases, there was a span of 32 bases. This CDR3 contains 20 residues. The germline CDR1 and CDR2 sequences are DFQATT and SNEGSKA (reference sequence). The DNA of the CDR3 is TGCAGTGCTAGGCCTTATAACGACGAAAGACAGGAGACTAGGTCAGATACGCAGTATTTT. Translated: CSARPYNDERQETRSDTQYF.

This chain uses TRBV5-1 with TRBJ2-5; D is unresolved. CDR1 is SGHRS, CDR2 YFSETQ, per germline. V lost 2 bases and J lost 4, with 6 bases in between. The CDR3 covers 12 residues. The CDR3 coding sequence is TGCGCCAGCAGCTTCAGCCGAGAGACCCAGTACTTC. It is translated as CASSFSRETQYF.

The chain joins TRBV7-2 to TRBJ1-5, with D unclear. The CDR3 spans 15 residues. V lost 6 bases to trimming and J lost 0 bases, with 12 bases between them. Germline lookup yields CDR1 SGHTA and CDR2 FQGNSA. The CDR3 loop is CASSSEAYSNQPQHF. DNA for the CDR3: TGTGCCAGCAGTTCCGAGGCCTATAGCAATCAGCCCCAGCATTTT.

The chain links TRBV7-9 to TRBJ2-3, with unresolved D. Deletions cut 1 base from V and 4 bases from J, with 9 bases between. Germline CDR1 reads SEHNR; CDR2 reads FQNEAQ (reference sequence). This CDR3 comprises 14 residues. CDR3 in DNA: TGTGCCAGCAGCTTAGACTCTCTGGCAGATACGCAGTATTTT. Amino acids: CASSLDSLADTQYF.

The rearrangement joins TRBV5-4 to TRBJ1-2; 7 bases line up with TRBD1. CDR1 SGHNT and CDR2 YYREEE come from the germline V gene (reference sequence). This CDR3 is built from 15 residues. After removal of 1 base from V and 4 bases from J, the junction contained 7 bases not matched to a gene. The CDR3 DNA sequence: TGTGCCAGCAGCTTGTGGGACAGTGACATCTATGGCTACACCTTC. Residues: CASSLWDSDIYGYTF.

The chain is built from TRBV10-2 and TRBJ1-1, with 7 bases matching TRBD1. Germline V lookup: CDR1 WSHSY, CDR2 SAAADI. The CDR3 is 14 amino acids. With 6 bases clipped from V and 0 bases from J, the junction kept 4 bases outside the gene matches. CDR3 sequence reads: CASRNRGVNTEAFF. The DNA of the CDR3 is TGCGCCAGCAGAAACAGGGGAGTGAACACTGAAGCTTTCTTT.

The chain links TRBV20-1 to TRBJ1-2; D is undetermined. This CDR3 comprises 10 residues. Trimming pared 6 bases from V and 4 bases from J, leaving 6 bases between. CDR1 DFQATT and CDR2 SNEGSKA come from the germline V gene (reference sequence). The CDR3 region is CSAATYGYTF. The CDR3 DNA sequence: TGCAGTGCCGCGACCTATGGCTACACCTTC.

This chain links TRBV29-1 with TRBJ1-2; 7 bases are shared with TRBD1. The length of the CDR3 is 11 residues. V gave up 4 bases and J gave up 9 bases; unmatched junction bases: 5. The V gene's germline CDR1 is SQVTM and CDR2 ANQGSEA. The CDR3 bases are TGCAGCGTTGGTACGGGACAGAGCTACACCTTC. Amino acids: CSVGTGQSYTF. Variable domain in full (rest from reference TRBV29-1 and TRBJ1-2): SAVISQKPSRDICQRGTSLTIQCQVDSQVTMMFWYRQQPGQSLTLIATANQGSEATYESGFVIDKFPISRPNLTFSTLTVSNMSPEDSSIYLCSVGTGQSYTFGSGTRLTVV.

This clonotype is a singleton in its sample. This chain joins TRBV3-1 and TRBJ1-1, with D possibly matching TRBD1 (6 bases). Germline values: CDR1 LGHDT, CDR2 YNNKEL (reference sequence). V shed 0 bases and J shed 4 bases, with 12 bases lying between them. This CDR3 region has 15 residues. As DNA, the CDR3 is TGTGCCAGCAGCCAAGATCCGGGGGCTCTCACTGAAGCTTTCTTT. It encodes CASSQDPGALTEAFF.

The V gene is TRBV4-1, the J gene TRBJ1-2; the match to TRBD1 covers 9 bases. CDR1 is MGHRA and CDR2 is YSYEKL in the germline V gene. With 4 bases clipped from V and 6 bases from J, the junction kept 3 bases outside the gene matches. CDR3 size: 13 residues. In DNA, the CDR3 is TGCGCCAGCAGCCGCCGGGACAGGGATGGCTACACCTTC. Translation gives CASSRRDRDGYTF.